One T cell receptor (beta chain) is described in this entry. The method was immunoSEQ multiplex PCR; TCRdb's version includes in-frame clones alone and lacks a portion of them. The sample records approximately 300,000 clones, 86% being singletons. This sample is part of a study of blood T cell repertoires in COVID-19. The age range of participants was about 18 to 100 years, with residence in more than 20 US areas. Sequencing was carried out using PBMCs or T cells enriched from blood (not recorded which). The source is a man aged 25 to 40 who had recovered from COVID-19.

As DNA, the CDR3 is TGTGCCAGCAGCCCAGCCGCCCGGGGTTCCGCCCAAGAGACCCAGTACTTC. Translated: CASSPAARGSAQETQYF. V and J are TRBV11-2 and TRBJ2-5, with D tentatively TRBD2 (5 bases). The V end was cut by 5 bases, the J end by 1 base, with 20 bases between. Per the germline V gene, CDR1 is SGHAT and CDR2 is FQNNGV. This CDR3 is 17 amino acids long.